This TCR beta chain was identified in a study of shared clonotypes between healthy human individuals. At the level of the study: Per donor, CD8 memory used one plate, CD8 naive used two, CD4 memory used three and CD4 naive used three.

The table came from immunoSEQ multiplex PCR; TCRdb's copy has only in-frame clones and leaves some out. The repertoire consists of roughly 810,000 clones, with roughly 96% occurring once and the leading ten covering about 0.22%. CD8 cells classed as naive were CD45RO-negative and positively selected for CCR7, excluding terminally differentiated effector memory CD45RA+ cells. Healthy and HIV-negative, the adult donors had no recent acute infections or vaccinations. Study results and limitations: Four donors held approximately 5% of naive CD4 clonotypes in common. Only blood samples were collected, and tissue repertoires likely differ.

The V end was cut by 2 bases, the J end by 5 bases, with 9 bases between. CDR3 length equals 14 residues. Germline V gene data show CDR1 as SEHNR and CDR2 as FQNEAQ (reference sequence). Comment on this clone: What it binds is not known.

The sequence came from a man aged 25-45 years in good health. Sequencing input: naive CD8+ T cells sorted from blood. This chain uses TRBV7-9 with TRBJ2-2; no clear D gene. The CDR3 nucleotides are TGTGCCAGCAGCTTATATTCTGGTACCGGGGAGCTGTTTTTT. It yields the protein CASSLYSGTGELFF.